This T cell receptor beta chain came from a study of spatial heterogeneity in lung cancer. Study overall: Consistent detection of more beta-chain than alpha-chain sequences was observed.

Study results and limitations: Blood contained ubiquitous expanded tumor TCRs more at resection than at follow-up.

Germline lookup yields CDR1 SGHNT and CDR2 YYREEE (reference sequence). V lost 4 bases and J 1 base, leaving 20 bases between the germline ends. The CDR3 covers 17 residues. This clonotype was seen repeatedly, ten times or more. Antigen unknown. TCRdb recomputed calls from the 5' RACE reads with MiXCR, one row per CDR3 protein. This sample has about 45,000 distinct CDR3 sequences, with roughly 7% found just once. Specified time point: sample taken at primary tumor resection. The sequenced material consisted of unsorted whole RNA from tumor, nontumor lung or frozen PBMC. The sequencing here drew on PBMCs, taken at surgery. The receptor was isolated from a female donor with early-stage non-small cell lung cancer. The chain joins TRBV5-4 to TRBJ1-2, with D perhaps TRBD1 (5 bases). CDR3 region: CASSPGVTGWFNYGYTF. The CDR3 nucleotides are TGTGCCAGCAGCCCGGGGGTGACCGGATGGTTTAACTATGGCTACACCTTC.